This TCR beta chain was obtained from a study of vaccination effects on CD4 cells after COVID-19. As concerns this clone: As yet, its antigen is unknown.

Before sequencing, viral peptide pools were used by the ViraFEST assay to expand antigen-specific CD4+ T cells. Cultured cells yielded isolated CD4+ T cells after 10 to 11 days. Vaccination of participants consisted of two doses of either the BNT162b2 or mRNA-1273 vaccine. Sequencing used immunoSEQ multiplex PCR; TCRdb keeps in-frame clones, though not all of them. The sample consists of 25,000 to 35,000 clones, 65% of them appearing once. With 0 bases removed from V and 0 bases from J, the gap between germline ends came to 3 bases. The CDR3 contains 13 residues. The germline V gene encodes CDR1 SGHRS and CDR2 YFSETQ.

This sequence originates from a human donor who received a COVID-19 vaccine. The sample consisted of CD4+ T cells from PBMCs cultured with SARS-CoV-2 spike peptides, taken after COVID-19 vaccination. The chain is built from TRBV5-1 and TRBJ1-1; D unresolved. The CDR3 nucleotides read TGCGCCAGCAGCTTGGTTTTGAACACTGAAGCTTTCTTT. Translating gives CASSLVLNTEAFF.